Given below is one T cell receptor beta chain in context. Its antigen is unidentified. The V and J ends lost 7 bases and 4 bases, in that order; junction bases with no gene match: 7. The germline V gene has CDR1 MNHNY and CDR2 SVGAGI (reference sequence). This CDR3 region has 14 residues. This entry belongs to a study of cytomegalovirus exposure and HLA in healthy donors. Study results and limitations: Later on, an analysis showed TCR association rates differing by HLA locus, with DRB1 the most and HLA-C the fewest.

The PCR made use of 60 Vbeta and 13 Jbeta primers. Clones were read by immunoSEQ multiplex PCR, and TCRdb kept only the in-frame ones, dropping some. Of 100,000 to 150,000 clones in the sample, 70% to 80% were seen once. The sequence derives from an older woman in good health and CMV-seropositive. Sequencing was carried out using PBMCs. The V gene is TRBV6-6, the J gene TRBJ1-1; 9 bases map to TRBD1. Written as DNA, the CDR3 is TGTGCCAGCAACGCCGGACAGGGGACCACTGAAGCTTTCTTT. Its protein product is CASNAGQGTTEAFF.